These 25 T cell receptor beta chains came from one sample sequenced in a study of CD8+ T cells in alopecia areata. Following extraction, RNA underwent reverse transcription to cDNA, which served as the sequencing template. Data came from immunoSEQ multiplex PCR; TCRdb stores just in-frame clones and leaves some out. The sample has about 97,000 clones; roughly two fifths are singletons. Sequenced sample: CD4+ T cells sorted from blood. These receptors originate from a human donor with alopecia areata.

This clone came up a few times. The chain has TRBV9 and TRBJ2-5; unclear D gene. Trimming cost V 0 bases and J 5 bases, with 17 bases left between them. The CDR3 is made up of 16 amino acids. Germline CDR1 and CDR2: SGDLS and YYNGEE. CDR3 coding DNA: TGTGCCAGCAGCGTAGGCGTTAGCCGGATTGCGGAGACCCAGTACTTC. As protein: CASSVGVSRIAETQYF.

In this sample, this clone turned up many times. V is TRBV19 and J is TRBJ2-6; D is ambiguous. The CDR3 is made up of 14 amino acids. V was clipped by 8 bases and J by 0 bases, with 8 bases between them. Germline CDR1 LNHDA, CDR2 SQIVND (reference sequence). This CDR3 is CASLLGSGANVLTF. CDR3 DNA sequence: TGTGCCAGTCTTCTTGGCTCTGGGGCCAACGTCCTGACTTTC.

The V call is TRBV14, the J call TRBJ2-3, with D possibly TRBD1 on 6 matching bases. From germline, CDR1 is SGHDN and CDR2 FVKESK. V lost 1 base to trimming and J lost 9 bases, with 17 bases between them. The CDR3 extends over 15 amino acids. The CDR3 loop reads CASSQVGTGIGTQYF. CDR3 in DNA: TGTGCCAGCAGCCAAGTGGGAACAGGGATAGGCACGCAGTATTTT.

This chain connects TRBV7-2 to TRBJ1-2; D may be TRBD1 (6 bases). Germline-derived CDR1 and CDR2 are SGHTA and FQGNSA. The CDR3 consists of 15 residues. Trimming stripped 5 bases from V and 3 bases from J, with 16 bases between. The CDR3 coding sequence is TGTGCCAGCAGCGAAGCCAGGGGAGGGGACTATGGCTACACCTTC. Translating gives CASSEARGGDYGYTF.

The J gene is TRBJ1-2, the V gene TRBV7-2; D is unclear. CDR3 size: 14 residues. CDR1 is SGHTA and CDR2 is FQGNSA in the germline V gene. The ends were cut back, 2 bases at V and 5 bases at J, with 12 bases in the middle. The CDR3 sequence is CASSLIQGWYGYTF. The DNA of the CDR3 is TGTGCCAGCAGCTTAATTCAAGGATGGTATGGCTACACCTTC.

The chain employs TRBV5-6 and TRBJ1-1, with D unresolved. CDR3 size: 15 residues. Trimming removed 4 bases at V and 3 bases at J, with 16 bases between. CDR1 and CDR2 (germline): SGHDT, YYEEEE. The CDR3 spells CASSLGLRADTEAFF. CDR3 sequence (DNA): TGTGCCAGCAGCCTGGGATTGAGGGCTGACACTGAAGCTTTCTTT.

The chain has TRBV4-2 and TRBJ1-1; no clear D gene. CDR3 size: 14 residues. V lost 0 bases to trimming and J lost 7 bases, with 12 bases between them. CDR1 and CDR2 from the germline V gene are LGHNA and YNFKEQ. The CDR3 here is CASSQDGERSEAFF. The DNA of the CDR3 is TGTGCCAGCAGCCAAGACGGGGAGAGGAGTGAAGCTTTCTTT.

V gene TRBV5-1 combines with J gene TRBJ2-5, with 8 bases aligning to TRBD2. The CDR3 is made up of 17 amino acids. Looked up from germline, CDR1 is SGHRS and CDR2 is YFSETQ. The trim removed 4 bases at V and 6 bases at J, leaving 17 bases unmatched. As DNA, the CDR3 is TGCGCCAGCAGCGTGCAAACCGGGACTAGTTTTACCCAGACCCAGTACTTC. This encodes CASSVQTGTSFTQTQYF.

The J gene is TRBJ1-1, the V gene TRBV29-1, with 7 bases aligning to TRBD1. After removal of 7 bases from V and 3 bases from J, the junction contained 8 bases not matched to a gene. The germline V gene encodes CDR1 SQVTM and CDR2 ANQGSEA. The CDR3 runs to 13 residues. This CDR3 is CSGSTGDDTEAFF. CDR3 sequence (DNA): TGCAGCGGCTCTACAGGGGACGACACTGAAGCTTTCTTT. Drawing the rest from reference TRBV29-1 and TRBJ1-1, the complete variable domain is SAVISQKPSRDICQRGTSLTIQCQVDSQVTMMFWYRQQPGQSLTLIATANQGSEATYESGFVIDKFPISRPNLTFSTLTVSNMSPEDSSIYLCSGSTGDDTEAFFGQGTRLTVV.

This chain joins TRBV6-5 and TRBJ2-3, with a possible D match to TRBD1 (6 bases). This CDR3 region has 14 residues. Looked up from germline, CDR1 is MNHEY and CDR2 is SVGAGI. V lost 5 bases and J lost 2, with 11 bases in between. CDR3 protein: CASSIHRDTDTQYF. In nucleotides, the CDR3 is TGTGCCAGCAGTATTCACAGGGACACAGATACGCAGTATTTT.

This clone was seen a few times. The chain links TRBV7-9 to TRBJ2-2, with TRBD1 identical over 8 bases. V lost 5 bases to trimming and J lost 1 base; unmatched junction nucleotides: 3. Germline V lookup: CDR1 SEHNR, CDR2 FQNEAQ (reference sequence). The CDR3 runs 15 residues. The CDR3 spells CASSTGTGNTGELFF. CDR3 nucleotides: TGTGCCAGCAGCACCGGGACAGGGAACACCGGGGAGCTGTTTTTT.

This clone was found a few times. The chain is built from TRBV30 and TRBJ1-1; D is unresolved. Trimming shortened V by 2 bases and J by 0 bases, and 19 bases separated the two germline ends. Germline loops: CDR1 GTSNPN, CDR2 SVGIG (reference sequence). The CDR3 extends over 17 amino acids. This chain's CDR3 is CAWSSFTIFQMNTEAFF. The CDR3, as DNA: TGTGCCTGGAGTTCCTTTACCATTTTCCAGATGAACACTGAAGCTTTCTTT.

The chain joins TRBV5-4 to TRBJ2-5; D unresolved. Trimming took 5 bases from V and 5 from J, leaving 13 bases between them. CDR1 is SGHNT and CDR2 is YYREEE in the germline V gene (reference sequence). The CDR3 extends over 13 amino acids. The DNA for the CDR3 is TGTGCCAGCAGTACCAAGCTTATTGAGACCCAGTACTTC. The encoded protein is CASSTKLIETQYF.

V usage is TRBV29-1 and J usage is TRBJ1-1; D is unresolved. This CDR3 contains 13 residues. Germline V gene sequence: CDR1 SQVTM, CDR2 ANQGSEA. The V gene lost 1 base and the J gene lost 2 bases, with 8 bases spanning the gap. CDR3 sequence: CSVEAWANTEAFF. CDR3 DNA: TGCAGCGTTGAAGCCTGGGCAAACACTGAAGCTTTCTTT. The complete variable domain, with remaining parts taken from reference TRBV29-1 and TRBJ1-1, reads SAVISQKPSRDICQRGTSLTIQCQVDSQVTMMFWYRQQPGQSLTLIATANQGSEATYESGFVIDKFPISRPNLTFSTLTVSNMSPEDSSIYLCSVEAWANTEAFFGQGTRLTVV.

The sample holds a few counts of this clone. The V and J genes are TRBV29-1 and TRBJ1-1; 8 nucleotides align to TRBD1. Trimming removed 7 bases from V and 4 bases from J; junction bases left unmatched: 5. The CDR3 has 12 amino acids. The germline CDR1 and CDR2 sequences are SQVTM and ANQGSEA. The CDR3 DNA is TGCAGCGCTTCGGACAGGGCCACTGAAGCTTTCTTT. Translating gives CSASDRATEAFF.

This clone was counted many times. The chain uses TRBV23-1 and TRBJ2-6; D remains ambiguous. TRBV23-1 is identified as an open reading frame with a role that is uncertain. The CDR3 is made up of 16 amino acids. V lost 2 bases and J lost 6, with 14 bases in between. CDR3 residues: CASSQIAGREANVLTF. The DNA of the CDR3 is TGCGCCAGCAGTCAAATTGCCGGACGCGAGGCCAACGTCCTGACTTTC.

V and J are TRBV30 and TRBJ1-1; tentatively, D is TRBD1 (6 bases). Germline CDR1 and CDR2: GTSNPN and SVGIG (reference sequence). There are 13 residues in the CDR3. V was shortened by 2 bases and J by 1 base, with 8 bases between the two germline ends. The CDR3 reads CAWSRGENTEAFF. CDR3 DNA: TGTGCCTGGAGTAGGGGGGAGAACACTGAAGCTTTCTTT.

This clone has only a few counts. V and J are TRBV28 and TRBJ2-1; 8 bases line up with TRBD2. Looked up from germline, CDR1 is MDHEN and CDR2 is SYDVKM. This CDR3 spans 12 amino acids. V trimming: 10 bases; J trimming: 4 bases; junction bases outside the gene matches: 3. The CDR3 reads CATRGGYNEQFF. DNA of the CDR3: TGTGCCACCCGGGGGGGATACAATGAGCAGTTCTTC.

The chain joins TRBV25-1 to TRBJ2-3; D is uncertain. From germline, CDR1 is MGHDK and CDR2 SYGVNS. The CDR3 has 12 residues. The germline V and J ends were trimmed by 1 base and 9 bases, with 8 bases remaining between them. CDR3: CASSELVGTQYF. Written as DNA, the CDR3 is TGTGCCAGCAGTGAATTGGTGGGCACGCAGTATTTT.

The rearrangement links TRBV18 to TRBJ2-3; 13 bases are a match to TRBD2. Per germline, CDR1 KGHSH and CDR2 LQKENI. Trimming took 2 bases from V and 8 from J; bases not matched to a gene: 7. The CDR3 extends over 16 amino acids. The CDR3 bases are TGTGCCAGCTCACCAATAACTAGCGGGGGGGCCTCTACGCAGTATTTT. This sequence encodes CASSPITSGGASTQYF. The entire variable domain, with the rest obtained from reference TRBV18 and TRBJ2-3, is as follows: NAGVMQNPRHLVRRRGQEARLRCSPMKGHSHVYWYRQLPEEGLKFMVYLQKENIIDESGMPKERFSAEFPKEGPSILRIQQVVRGDSAAYFCASSPITSGGASTQYFGPGTRLTVL.

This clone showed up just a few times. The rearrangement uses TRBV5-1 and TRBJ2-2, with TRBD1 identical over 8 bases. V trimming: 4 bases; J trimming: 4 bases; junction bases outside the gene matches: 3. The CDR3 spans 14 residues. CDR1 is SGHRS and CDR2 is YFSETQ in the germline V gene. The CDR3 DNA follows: TGCGCCAGCAGCCAGACAGGGGTCACCGGGGAGCTGTTTTTT. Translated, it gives CASSQTGVTGELFF.

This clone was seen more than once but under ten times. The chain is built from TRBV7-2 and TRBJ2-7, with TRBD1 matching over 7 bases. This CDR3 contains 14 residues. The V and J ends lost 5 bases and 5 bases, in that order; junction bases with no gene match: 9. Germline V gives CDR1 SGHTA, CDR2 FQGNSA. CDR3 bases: TGTGCCAGCAGCCCTCAGACAGGGTCCCACGAGCAGTACTTC. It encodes CASSPQTGSHEQYF.

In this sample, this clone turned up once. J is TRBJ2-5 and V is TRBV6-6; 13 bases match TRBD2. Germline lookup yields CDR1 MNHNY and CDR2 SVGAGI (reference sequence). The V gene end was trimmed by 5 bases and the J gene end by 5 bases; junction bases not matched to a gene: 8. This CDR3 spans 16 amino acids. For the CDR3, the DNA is TGTGCCAGCAGTCGCTACGGACTAGCGGGGGCGGAGACCCAGTACTTC. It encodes CASSRYGLAGAETQYF.

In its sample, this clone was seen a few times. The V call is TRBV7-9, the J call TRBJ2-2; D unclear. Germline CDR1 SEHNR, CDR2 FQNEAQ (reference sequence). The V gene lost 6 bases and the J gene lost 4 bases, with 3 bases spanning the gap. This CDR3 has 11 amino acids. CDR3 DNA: TGTGCCAGCAGACTCACCGGGGAGCTGTTTTTT. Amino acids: CASRLTGELFF.

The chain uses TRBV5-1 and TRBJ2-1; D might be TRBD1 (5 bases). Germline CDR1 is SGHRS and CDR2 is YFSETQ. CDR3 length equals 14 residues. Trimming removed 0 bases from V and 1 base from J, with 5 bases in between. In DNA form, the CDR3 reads TGCGCCAGCAGCTTGGGGACATCCTACAATGAGCAGTTCTTC. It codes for CASSLGTSYNEQFF.